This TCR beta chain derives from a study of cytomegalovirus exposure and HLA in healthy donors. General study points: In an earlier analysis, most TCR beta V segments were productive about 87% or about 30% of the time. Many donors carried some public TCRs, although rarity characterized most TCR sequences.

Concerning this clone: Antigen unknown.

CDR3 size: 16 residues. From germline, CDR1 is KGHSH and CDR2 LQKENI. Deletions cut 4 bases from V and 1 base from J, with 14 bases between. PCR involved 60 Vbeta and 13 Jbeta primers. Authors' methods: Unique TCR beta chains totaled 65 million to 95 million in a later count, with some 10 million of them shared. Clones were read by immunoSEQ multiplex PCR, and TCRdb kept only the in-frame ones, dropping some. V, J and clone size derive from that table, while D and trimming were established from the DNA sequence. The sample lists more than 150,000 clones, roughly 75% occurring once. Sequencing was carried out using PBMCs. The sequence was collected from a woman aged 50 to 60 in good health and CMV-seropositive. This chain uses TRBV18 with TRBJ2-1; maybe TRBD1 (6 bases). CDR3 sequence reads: CASSQYRDKSYNEQFF. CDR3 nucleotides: TGTGCCAGCTCACAGTACCGGGACAAGTCCTACAATGAGCAGTTCTTC.